This T cell receptor beta chain emerged from a study of response to subunit inactivated influenza vaccine. Study results and caveats: Seasonal influenza vaccination, on each occasion, was suggested by the authors to recruit few new T cells.

V lost 6 bases and J 0 bases, leaving 18 bases between the germline ends. This CDR3 is 16 amino acids long. Looked up from germline, CDR1 is SQVTM and CDR2 is ANQGSEA. This clonotype was recorded a few times. Its antigen is not identified. TCRdb analysed the RT-PCR reads with MiXCR anew, one entry per CDR3 protein. The sample has fewer than 700,000 distinct CDR3 sequences, roughly 13% seen once; the top ten hold around 13%. This sample comprised PBMCs from blood, obtained 40 to 50 days after vaccination. The sequence was obtained from a man aged 50-60 years who received an inactivated influenza vaccine. This chain uses TRBV29-1 with TRBJ2-1, with D possibly TRBD2 on 6 matching bases. The CDR3 DNA reads as TGCAGCGTAAGCAATGGACGGGGGAGCTCCTACAATGAGCAGTTCTTC. Protein: CSVSNGRGSSYNEQFF.